The clone carrying this T cell receptor (beta chain) was observed many times. Its antigen remains unknown. Germline V lookup: CDR1 GTSNPN, CDR2 SVGIG (reference sequence). V shed 0 bases and J shed 3 bases, with 9 bases lying between them. The CDR3 is made up of 13 amino acids. This sample is drawn from a study of T cells in Graves' hyperthyroidism and ophthalmopathy. Points from the study as a whole: Stable hyperthyroidism was separated from ophthalmopathy by a model based on 13 V-J features.

Clinical symptoms, serum thyroxine and TRAb, thyroid ultrasound and orbital computed tomography were used for the diagnoses. Blood from later-ophthalmopathy patients was taken at first hyperthyroidism diagnosis. RNA transcripts served as the template for amplifying TCR beta CDR3 regions. The HTBI primer set was used in a first-round RT-PCR of the TCR CDR3. TCRdb fed the multiplex PCR reads into MiXCR, producing one record per CDR3 protein. The table includes a few hundred thousand distinct CDR3 sequences, roughly 15% detected once. Sequencing input: blood. The rearrangement joins TRBV30 to TRBJ2-7, with D possibly matching TRBD2 (5 bases). The TCR originated in a woman aged 45-60 years with Graves' hyperthyroidism that later progressed to Graves' ophthalmopathy. The DNA for the CDR3 is TGTGCCTGGAGTGTAGGGAGAATCTACGAGCAGTACTTC. Residues: CAWSVGRIYEQYF.